Listed here are 2 T cell receptor beta chains from one sample, sequenced in a study of response to subunit inactivated influenza vaccine. From the RT-PCR reads, TCRdb called clonotypes with MiXCR, one entry per CDR3 protein. The sample includes some 500,000 distinct CDR3 sequences, about 25% seen only once; the top ten take approximately 2%. Sequencing used CD4+ T cells sorted from PBMCs, obtained around 5 days after vaccination. Receptors originate from a man aged 45 to 65 who received an inactivated influenza vaccine.

A few counts support this clonotype. The chain joins TRBV6-5 to TRBJ1-2; D call uncertain. Germline loops: CDR1 MNHEY, CDR2 SVGAGI. Trimming cost V 5 bases and J 0 bases, with 16 bases left between them. The CDR3 extends over 16 amino acids. The CDR3 loop reads CASSHHPRQPNYGYTF. The CDR3 DNA reads TGTGCCAGCAGTCACCATCCTAGGCAGCCTAACTATGGCTACACCTTC.

This clonotype occurred a few times. The chain couples TRBV6-5 to TRBJ2-7; tentative D call: TRBD1 (6 bases). CDR3 length: 15 amino acids. CDR1 MNHEY and CDR2 SVGAGI come from the germline V gene. V lost 0 bases, J lost 2 bases, and 11 bases lay in between. The CDR3 nucleotides are TGTGCCAGCAGTTACTCGACAGGTCCCCCCTACGAGCAGTACTTC. Protein: CASSYSTGPPYEQYF.